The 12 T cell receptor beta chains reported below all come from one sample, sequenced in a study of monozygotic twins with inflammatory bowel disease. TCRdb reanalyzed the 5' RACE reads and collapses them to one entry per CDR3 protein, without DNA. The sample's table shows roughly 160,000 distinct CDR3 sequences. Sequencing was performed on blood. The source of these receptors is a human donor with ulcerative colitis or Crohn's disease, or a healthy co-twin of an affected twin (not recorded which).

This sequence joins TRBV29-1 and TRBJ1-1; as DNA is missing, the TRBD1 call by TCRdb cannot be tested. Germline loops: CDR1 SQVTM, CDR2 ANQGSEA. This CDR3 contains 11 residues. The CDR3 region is CSAYDRGEAFF.

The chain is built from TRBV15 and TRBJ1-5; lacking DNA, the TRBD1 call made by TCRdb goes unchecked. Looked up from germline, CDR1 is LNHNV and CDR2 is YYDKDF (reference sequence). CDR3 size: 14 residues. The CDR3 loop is CATSREEGAQPQHF.

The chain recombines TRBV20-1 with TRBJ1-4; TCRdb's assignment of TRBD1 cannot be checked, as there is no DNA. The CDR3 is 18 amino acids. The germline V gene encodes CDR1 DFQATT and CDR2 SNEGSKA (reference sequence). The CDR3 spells CSARAIPGQGGTNEKLFF.

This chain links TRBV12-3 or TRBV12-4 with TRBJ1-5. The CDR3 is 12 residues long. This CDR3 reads CASRYSNQPQHF.

This CDR3 is CATSRGGDYNEQFF. The J gene is TRBJ2-1, the V gene TRBV24-1; the TCRdb call, TRBD1, lacks DNA for checking. This CDR3 region has 14 residues. Germline V CDR1 and CDR2: KGHDR, SFDVKD.

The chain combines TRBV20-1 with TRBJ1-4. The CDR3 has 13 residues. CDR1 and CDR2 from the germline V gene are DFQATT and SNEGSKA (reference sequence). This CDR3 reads CSAQGSTNEKLFF.

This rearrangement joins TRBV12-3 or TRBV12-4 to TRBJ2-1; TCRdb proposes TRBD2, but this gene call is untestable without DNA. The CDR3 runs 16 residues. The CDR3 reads CASTPGLAGAVHEQFF.

The CDR3 region is CASSLVGSSYNEQFF. This chain connects TRBV12-3 or TRBV12-4 to TRBJ2-1. The CDR3 has 15 residues.

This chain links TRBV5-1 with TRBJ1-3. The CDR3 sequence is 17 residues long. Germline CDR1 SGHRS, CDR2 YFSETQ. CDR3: CASSLDMGRTSGNTIYF.

The CDR3 here is CSAPLAGGPREQYF. The chain has TRBV20-1 and TRBJ2-7; TCRdb's D gene call, TRBD2, goes unchecked for lack of DNA. The length of the CDR3 is 14 residues. Germline CDR1 is DFQATT and CDR2 is SNEGSKA (reference sequence).

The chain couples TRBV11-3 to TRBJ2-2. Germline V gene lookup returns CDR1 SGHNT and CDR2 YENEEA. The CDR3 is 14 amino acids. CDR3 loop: CASSLGRSTGELFF.

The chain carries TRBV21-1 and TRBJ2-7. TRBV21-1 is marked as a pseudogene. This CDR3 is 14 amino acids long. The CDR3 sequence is CASSKIGERHEQYF.